A selection of T cell receptor beta chains follows, all from one sample in a study of T cells after yellow fever vaccination. MiXCR, applied by TCRdb to the 5' RACE reads, yields one record per CDR3 protein. This sample yields more than 350,000 distinct CDR3 sequences, of which approximately 10% are seen a single time; around 20% belongs to the top ten. Source: PBMCs, taken on the day of the first yellow fever vaccination. The source of these receptors is a man aged 18-30 years who received the YFV17D yellow fever vaccine. CDR3s include the opening cysteine and the closing phenylalanine or tryptophan. The D gene is left open where the match is weak. Size tells how often a clone was seen (once, few, many) or the class of an expanded clone, and some rows leave it out.

J gene | clone size | D gene | V gene | CDR3 DNA | CDR3 protein
TRBJ2-6 | . | . | TRBV27 | TGTGCCAGCAGTCCCGCGGGCGGGCAAGGGGCCAACGTCCTGACTTTC | CASSPAGGQGANVLTF
TRBJ2-3 | few | . | TRBV20-1 | TGCAGTGCTAGAGATCGTCCTCGGGGCACAGATACGCAGTATTTT | CSARDRPRGTDTQYF
TRBJ1-4 | . | TRBD1 | TRBV6-1 | TGTGCCAGCAGCGGACAGGGGGCAGCGGAGAAGGAAAAACTGTTTTTT | CASSGQGAAEKEKLFF
TRBJ2-5 | few | TRBD1 | TRBV20-1 | TGCAGTGCGGTCCGGGACAGTTCTCAAGAGACCCAGTACTTC | CSAVRDSSQETQYF
TRBJ2-3 | . | . | TRBV13 | TGTGCCAGCAGCCCTATAAGTCCAAATACGCAGTATTTT | CASSPISPNTQYF
TRBJ2-3 | . | . | TRBV12-3/TRBV12-4 | TGTGCCAGCAGTTTAGCGGGCCTCACAGATACGCAGTATTTT | CASSLAGLTDTQYF
TRBJ2-5 | . | . | TRBV6-5 | TGTGCCAGCAGTTACTCGGTGGGCATAGCCAAAGAGACCCAGTACTTC | CASSYSVGIAKETQYF
TRBJ2-7 | few | . | TRBV11-2 | TGTGCCAGCAGCTTAGCCCCGAGAGGGCTCGAGCAGTACTTC | CASSLAPRGLEQYF
TRBJ1-2 | few | . | TRBV27 | TGTGCCAGCAGCTACGTCGGGGACTATGGCTACACCTTC | CASSYVGDYGYTF
TRBJ2-2 | . | . | TRBV5-6 | TGTGCCAGCACAGCAGGGACGAGGGAGCTGTTTTTT | CASTAGTRELFF